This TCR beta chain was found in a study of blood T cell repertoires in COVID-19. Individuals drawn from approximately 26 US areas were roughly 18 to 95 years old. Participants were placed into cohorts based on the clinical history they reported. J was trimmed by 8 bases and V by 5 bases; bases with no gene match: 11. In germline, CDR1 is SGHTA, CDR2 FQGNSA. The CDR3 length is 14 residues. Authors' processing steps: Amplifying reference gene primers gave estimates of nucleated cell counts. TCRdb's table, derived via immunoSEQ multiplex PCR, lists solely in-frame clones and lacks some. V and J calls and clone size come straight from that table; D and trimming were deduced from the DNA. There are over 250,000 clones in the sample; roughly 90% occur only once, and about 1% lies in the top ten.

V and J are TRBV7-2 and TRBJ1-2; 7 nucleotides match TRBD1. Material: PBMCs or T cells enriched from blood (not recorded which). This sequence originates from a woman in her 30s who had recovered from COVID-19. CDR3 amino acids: CASSGRDSLQGYTF. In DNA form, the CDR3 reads TGTGCCAGCAGCGGCCGGGACAGCCTTCAAGGCTACACCTTC.